This entry describes one T cell receptor (beta chain). Other DNA sequences of this sample code for an identical CDR3. The data originate from a study of cytomegalovirus exposure and HLA in healthy donors. Study at large: An earlier analysis found around 120 million unique TCR beta sequences from about 190 million T cells.

With 60 Vbeta and 13 Jbeta primers, the PCR was carried out. Sequenced by immunoSEQ multiplex PCR; TCRdb stores in-frame clones only, minus some. In the table there are almost 200,000 clones, 79% of which are singletons. Sampled while nominally healthy, donors likely had unrecorded immune exposures. Sample: PBMCs. This TCR was sampled from a male donor in good health and CMV-seropositive.

The CDR3 region is CASSQDRGGGYTF. CDR3 sequence (DNA): TGCGCCAGCAGCCAAGACAGGGGTGGAGGCTACACCTTC. The rearrangement joins TRBV4-3 to TRBJ1-2, with D possibly matching TRBD1 (6 bases). From germline, CDR1 is LGHNA and CDR2 YSLEER. This CDR3 has 13 residues. Deletions cut 0 bases from V and 8 bases from J, with 10 bases between.